This is a list of T cell receptor beta chains from one sample in a study of shared clonotypes between healthy human individuals. Sequencing was performed with immunoSEQ multiplex PCR; in TCRdb, only in-frame clones are kept and a portion is missing. The sample lists a few million clones, 80% to 95% seen once, with roughly 0.34% in the top ten. The sample taken for sequencing was naive CD4+ T cells from PBMCs. The receptors were sampled from a young man in good health. Some clones in this sample may be carry-over from other donors' samples. The CDR3 runs from the conserved cysteine through the conserved F or W. A D gene is named only where the DNA matches it firmly. Rows may omit the clone size; those that give it use once, few, many or a size class.

v_call: TRBV6-4
d_call: TRBD1
j_call: TRBJ2-2
clone_size: .
cdr3_aa: CASSLTGGANTGELFF
cdr3_nt: TGTGCCAGCAGTCTAACAGGGGGAGCGAACACCGGGGAGCTGTTTTTT

v_call: TRBV4-2
d_call: .
j_call: TRBJ2-5
clone_size: .
cdr3_aa: CASSHALHSPGTTSETQYF
cdr3_nt: TGTGCCAGCAGCCACGCACTGCATTCTCCGGGGACCACCAGCGAGACCCAGTACTTC

v_call: TRBV5-4
d_call: TRBD1
j_call: TRBJ2-3
clone_size: .
cdr3_aa: CASSRPGTDDTDTQYF
cdr3_nt: TGTGCCAGCAGCCGCCCCGGGACAGACGACACAGATACGCAGTATTTT

v_call: TRBV7-3
d_call: TRBD2
j_call: TRBJ2-7
clone_size: .
cdr3_aa: CASSLTPGLAEQYF
cdr3_nt: TGTGCCAGCAGCTTAACCCCGGGACTAGCGGAGCAGTACTTC

v_call: TRBV4-1
d_call: TRBD2
j_call: TRBJ2-7
clone_size: .
cdr3_aa: CASSPHSQRGSYEQYF
cdr3_nt: TGCGCCAGCAGCCCCCATTCCCAGCGGGGATCCTACGAGCAGTACTTC

v_call: TRBV5-6
d_call: .
j_call: TRBJ2-1
clone_size: .
cdr3_aa: CASSLEYQYNEQFF
cdr3_nt: TGTGCCAGCAGCTTGGAATACCAATACAATGAGCAGTTCTTC

v_call: TRBV4-3
d_call: .
j_call: TRBJ2-7
clone_size: .
cdr3_aa: CASSRGLQVLPYEQYF
cdr3_nt: TGCGCCAGCAGCCGGGGCCTCCAGGTTCTCCCCTACGAGCAGTACTTC

v_call: TRBV2
d_call: .
j_call: TRBJ1-4
clone_size: .
cdr3_aa: CASSGPANEKLFF
cdr3_nt: TGTGCCAGCAGTGGTCCGGCTAATGAAAAACTGTTTTTT

v_call: TRBV5-1
d_call: .
j_call: TRBJ2-1
clone_size: .
cdr3_aa: CASSPPTSLNEQFF
cdr3_nt: TGCGCCAGCAGCCCCCCCACTAGTTTGAATGAGCAGTTCTTC

v_call: TRBV6-1
d_call: TRBD1
j_call: TRBJ2-1
clone_size: .
cdr3_aa: CASAPGQGPNEQFF
cdr3_nt: TGTGCCAGTGCGCCGGGACAGGGTCCGAATGAGCAGTTCTTC

v_call: TRBV6-5
d_call: .
j_call: TRBJ2-1
clone_size: .
cdr3_aa: CASSYPGGYHEQFF
cdr3_nt: TGTGCCAGCAGTTACCCCGGAGGTTACCATGAGCAGTTCTTC

v_call: TRBV30
d_call: TRBD1
j_call: TRBJ1-1
clone_size: few
cdr3_aa: CACRPGQGVGRAFF
cdr3_nt: TGTGCCTGTCGACCGGGACAGGGAGTAGGTAGAGCTTTCTTT

v_call: TRBV5-4
d_call: TRBD2
j_call: TRBJ2-5
clone_size: few
cdr3_aa: CASSLASGSQETQYF
cdr3_nt: TGTGCCAGCAGCTTGGCTAGCGGCTCACAAGAGACCCAGTACTTC

v_call: TRBV28
d_call: .
j_call: TRBJ2-7
clone_size: .
cdr3_aa: CASSSPAYEQYF
cdr3_nt: TGTGCCAGCAGTTCCCCCGCCTACGAGCAGTACTTC

v_call: TRBV19
d_call: .
j_call: TRBJ2-3
clone_size: once
cdr3_aa: CASSIDPDTQYF
cdr3_nt: TGTGCCAGTAGTATAGATCCCGATACGCAGTATTTT

v_call: TRBV30
d_call: .
j_call: TRBJ2-1
clone_size: .
cdr3_aa: CAWSEMNEQFF
cdr3_nt: TGTGCCTGGAGTGAGATGAATGAGCAGTTCTTC

v_call: TRBV5-8
d_call: .
j_call: TRBJ2-5
clone_size: .
cdr3_aa: CASSHPRDGDQETQYF
cdr3_nt: TGTGCCAGCAGCCATCCGCGGGATGGGGATCAAGAGACCCAGTACTTC